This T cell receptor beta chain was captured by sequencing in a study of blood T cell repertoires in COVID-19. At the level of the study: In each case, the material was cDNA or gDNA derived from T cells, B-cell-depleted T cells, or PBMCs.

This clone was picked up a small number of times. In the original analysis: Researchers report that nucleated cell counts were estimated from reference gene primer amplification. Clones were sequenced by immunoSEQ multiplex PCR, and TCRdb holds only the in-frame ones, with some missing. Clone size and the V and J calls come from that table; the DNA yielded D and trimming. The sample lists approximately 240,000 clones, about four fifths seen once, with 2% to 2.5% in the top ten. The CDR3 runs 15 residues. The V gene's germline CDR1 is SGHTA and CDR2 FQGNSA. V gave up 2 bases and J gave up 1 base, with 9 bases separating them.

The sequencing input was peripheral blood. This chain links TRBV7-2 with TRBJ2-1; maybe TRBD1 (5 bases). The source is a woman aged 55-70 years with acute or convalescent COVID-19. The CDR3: CASSLLSGSYNEQFF. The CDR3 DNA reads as TGTGCCAGCAGCTTACTATCAGGGTCCTACAATGAGCAGTTCTTC.